These 8 T cell receptor beta chains share one sample of origin, sequenced in a study of T-cell memory formation after mild COVID-19. TCRdb passed the 5' RACE reads through MiXCR, listing each CDR3 protein once. The data contain more than 150,000 distinct CDR3 sequences, more than 9% of them singletons. The sequencing input was PBMCs or a T cell subset sorted from them (not recorded which). The receptor source for this set is a man aged 18 to 29 who had mild COVID-19 (a few samples of this study predate the infection). Cell type and time point are not known.

The chain joins TRBV5-1 to TRBJ2-5, with a tentative D call TRBD1 (6 bases). The CDR3 is 15 residues long. Per germline, CDR1 SGHRS and CDR2 YFSETQ. V dropped 1 base and J dropped 7 bases, with 17 bases sitting between them. CDR3 bases: TGCGCCAGCAGCTTGCAGGGGTCGGAAGAAGGGACCCAGTACTTC. Translating it yields CASSLQGSEEGTQYF.

This chain connects TRBV7-6 to TRBJ2-7; 8 bases line up with TRBD1. CDR1 SGHVS and CDR2 FNYEAQ come from the germline V gene. Trimming cost V 5 bases and J 3 bases; bases outside gene matches: 15. The CDR3 has 17 amino acids. The CDR3 spells CASSPDRGIAFFYEQYF. In DNA form, the CDR3 reads TGTGCCAGCAGCCCAGACAGGGGTATAGCTTTTTTCTACGAGCAGTACTTC.

This clonotype came up a few times. The rearrangement joins TRBV28 to TRBJ1-1; 11 nucleotides align to TRBD1. The V and J ends lost 6 bases and 0 bases, in that order; junction bases with no gene match: 6. In germline, CDR1 is MDHEN, CDR2 SYDVKM. This CDR3 region has 16 residues. This CDR3 is CASRLDRGLMNTEAFF. CDR3 coding DNA: TGTGCCAGCAGGTTGGACAGGGGGCTTATGAACACTGAAGCTTTCTTT.

This clonotype was observed many times. V gene TRBV28 combines with J gene TRBJ2-5, with 12 bases identical to TRBD2. Germline CDR1 and CDR2: MDHEN and SYDVKM. This CDR3 is 16 amino acids long. J lost 7 bases, V lost 1 base, and 7 bases had no gene match. CDR3 sequence reads: CASSLLTSGGRGTQYF. The DNA for the CDR3 is TGTGCCAGCAGTTTATTGACTAGCGGGGGAAGAGGGACCCAGTACTTC.

This clonotype showed up just a few times. V and J are TRBV12-3 or TRBV12-4 and TRBJ1-1, with D perhaps TRBD1 (6 bases). Trimming shortened V by 6 bases and J by 3 bases, and 14 bases separated the two germline ends. CDR3 length equals 14 residues. This CDR3 reads CASSPRGAYTEAFF. CDR3 bases: TGTGCCAGCAGCCCACGGGGGGCATACACTGAAGCTTTCTTT.

This clonotype was seen repeatedly, ten times or more. The chain links TRBV29-1 to TRBJ2-4, with a possible D match to TRBD2 (5 bases). The length of the CDR3 is 13 residues. The germline gives CDR1 SQVTM, CDR2 ANQGSEA. V dropped 2 bases and J dropped 0 bases, with 5 bases sitting between them. The CDR3 loop is CSVELAAKNIQYF. Here the CDR3 DNA reads TGCAGCGTTGAACTAGCAGCCAAAAACATTCAGTACTTC.

Here the CDR3 DNA reads TGTGCCTCCCGACAGGCTACCCAAGAGACCCAGTACTTC. The encoded protein is CASRQATQETQYF. The V and J genes are TRBV10-3 and TRBJ2-5, with a weak D call TRBD1 (6 bases). The V and J ends lost 11 bases and 1 base respectively, with 14 bases between them. Germline V gene data show CDR1 as ENHRY and CDR2 as SYGVKD. The CDR3 is 13 residues long.

This clonotype turned up a few times. The V call is TRBV20-1, the J call TRBJ2-5; 7 bases fit TRBD2. The CDR3 covers 17 residues. The J segment lost 0 bases and the V segment lost 5 bases, leaving 15 bases of the junction unmatched. In germline, CDR1 is DFQATT, CDR2 SNEGSKA (reference sequence). This chain's CDR3 is CSAPRMSGGLYQETQYF. The DNA for the CDR3 is TGCAGTGCTCCCCGAATGTCGGGGGGATTGTACCAAGAGACCCAGTACTTC.